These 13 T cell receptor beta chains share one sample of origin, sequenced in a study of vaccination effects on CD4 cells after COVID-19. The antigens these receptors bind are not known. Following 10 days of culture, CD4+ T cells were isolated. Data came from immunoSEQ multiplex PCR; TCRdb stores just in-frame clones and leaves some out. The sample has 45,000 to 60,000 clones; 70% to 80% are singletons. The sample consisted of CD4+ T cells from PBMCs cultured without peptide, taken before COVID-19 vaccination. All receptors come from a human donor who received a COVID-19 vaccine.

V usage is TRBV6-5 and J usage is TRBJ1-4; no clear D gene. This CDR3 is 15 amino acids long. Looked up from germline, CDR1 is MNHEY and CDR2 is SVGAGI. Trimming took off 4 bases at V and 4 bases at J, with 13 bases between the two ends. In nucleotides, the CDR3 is TGTGCCAGCAGTTCCCCCGGCGGGCTTAATGAAAAACTGTTTTTT. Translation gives CASSSPGGLNEKLFF.

The CDR3 region has the DNA TGTGCCAGCAGTTATAGGGGTCGGACTAATGAAAAACTGTTTTTT. Its protein is CASSYRGRTNEKLFF. The V call is TRBV6-6, the J call TRBJ1-4; D may be TRBD1 (5 bases). Germline V CDR1 and CDR2: MNHNY, SVGAGI (reference sequence). The V end was cut by 3 bases, the J end by 2 bases, with 10 bases between. The CDR3 has 15 amino acids.

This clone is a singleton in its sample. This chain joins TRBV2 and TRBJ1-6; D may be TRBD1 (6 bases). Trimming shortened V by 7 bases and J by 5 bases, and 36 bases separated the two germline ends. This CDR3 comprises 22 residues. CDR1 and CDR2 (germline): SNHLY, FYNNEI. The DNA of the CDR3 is TGTGCCAGCACCTTTCGGGGCCAGACAGGACGCCCTACGCCTCTTAATAATTCACCCCTCCACTTT. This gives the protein CASTFRGQTGRPTPLNNSPLHF.

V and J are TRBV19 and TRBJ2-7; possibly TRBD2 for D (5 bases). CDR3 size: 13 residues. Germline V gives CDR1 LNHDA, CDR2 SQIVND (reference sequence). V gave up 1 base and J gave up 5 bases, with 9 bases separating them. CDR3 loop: CASSIVPGNEQYV. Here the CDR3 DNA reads TGTGCCAGTAGTATAGTCCCGGGGAACGAGCAGTACGTC.

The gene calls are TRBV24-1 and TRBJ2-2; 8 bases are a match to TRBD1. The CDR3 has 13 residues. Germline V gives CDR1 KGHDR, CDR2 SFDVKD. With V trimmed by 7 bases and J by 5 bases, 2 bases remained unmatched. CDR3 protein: CATRRTGTGELFF. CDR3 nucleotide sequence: TGTGCCACCAGGCGGACAGGGACCGGGGAGCTGTTTTTT.

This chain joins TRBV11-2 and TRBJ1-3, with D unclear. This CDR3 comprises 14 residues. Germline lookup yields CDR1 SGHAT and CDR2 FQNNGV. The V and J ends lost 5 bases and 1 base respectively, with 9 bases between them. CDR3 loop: CASSPHDSGNTIYF. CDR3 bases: TGTGCCAGCAGCCCGCATGATTCTGGAAACACCATATATTTT.

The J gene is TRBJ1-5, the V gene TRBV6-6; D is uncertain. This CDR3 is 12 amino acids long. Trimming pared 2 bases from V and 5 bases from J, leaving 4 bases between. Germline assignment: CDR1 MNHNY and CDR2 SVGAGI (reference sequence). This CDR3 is CASSYGYQPQHF. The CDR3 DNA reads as TGTGCCAGCAGTTACGGTTATCAGCCCCAGCATTTT.

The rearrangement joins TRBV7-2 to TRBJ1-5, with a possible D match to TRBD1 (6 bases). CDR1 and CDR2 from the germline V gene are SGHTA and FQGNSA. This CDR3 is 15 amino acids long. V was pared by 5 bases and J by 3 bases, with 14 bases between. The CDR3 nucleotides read TGTGCCAGCAGCAACTCGGGGGGCAACAATCAGCCCCAGCATTTT. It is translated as CASSNSGGNNQPQHF.

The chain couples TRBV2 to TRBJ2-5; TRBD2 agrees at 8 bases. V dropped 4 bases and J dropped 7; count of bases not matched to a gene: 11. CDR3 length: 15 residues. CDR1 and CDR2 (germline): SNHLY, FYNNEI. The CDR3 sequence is CASSVLAGKQVTQYF. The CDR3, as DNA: TGTGCCAGCAGTGTATTAGCGGGGAAGCAGGTGACCCAGTACTTC.

The CDR3 coding sequence is TGTGCCAGCTCGAAGGGGGACAGGGCTTTTTTGAACACTGAAGCTTTCTTT. This encodes CASSKGDRAFLNTEAFF. The chain joins TRBV19 to TRBJ1-1, with 9 bases that match TRBD1. This CDR3 comprises 17 residues. From germline, CDR1 is LNHDA and CDR2 SQIVND (reference sequence). V lost 9 bases to trimming and J lost 0 bases; unmatched junction nucleotides: 14.

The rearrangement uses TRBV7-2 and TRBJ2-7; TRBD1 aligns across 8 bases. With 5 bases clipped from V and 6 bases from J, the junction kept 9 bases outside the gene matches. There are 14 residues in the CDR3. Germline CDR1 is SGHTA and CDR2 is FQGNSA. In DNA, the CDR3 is TGTGCCAGCAGCGAGACCCGTCAGGGGGCCGAGCAGTACGTC. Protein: CASSETRQGAEQYV.

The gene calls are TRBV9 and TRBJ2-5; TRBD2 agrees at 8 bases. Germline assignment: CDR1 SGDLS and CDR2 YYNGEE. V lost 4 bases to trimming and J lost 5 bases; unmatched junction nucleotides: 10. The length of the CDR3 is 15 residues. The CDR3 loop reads CASSRSGQRGETQYF. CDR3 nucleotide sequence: TGTGCCAGCAGCCGAAGTGGACAGCGGGGGGAGACCCAGTACTTC.

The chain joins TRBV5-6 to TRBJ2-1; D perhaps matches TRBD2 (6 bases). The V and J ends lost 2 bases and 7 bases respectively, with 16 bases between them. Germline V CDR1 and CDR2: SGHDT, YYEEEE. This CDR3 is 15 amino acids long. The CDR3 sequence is CASSFGRGKGNEQFF. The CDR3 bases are TGTGCCAGCAGCTTCGGACGGGGGAAGGGGAATGAGCAGTTCTTC.